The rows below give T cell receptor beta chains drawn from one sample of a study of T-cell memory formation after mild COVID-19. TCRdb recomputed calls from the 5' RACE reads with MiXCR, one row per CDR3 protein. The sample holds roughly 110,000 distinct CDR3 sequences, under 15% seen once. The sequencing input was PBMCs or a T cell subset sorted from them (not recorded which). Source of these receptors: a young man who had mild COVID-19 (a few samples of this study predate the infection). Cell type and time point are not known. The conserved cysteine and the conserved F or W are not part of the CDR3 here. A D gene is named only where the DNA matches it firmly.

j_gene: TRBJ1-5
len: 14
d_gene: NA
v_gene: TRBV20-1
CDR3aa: SARDWTGEYNQPQH

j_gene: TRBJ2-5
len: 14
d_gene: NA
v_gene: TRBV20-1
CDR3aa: SARKRQVLGRETQY

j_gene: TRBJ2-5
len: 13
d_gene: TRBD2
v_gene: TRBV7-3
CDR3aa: ASSLLGGIEETQY

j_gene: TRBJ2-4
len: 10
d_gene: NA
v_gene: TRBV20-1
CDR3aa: SAPRLGNIQY

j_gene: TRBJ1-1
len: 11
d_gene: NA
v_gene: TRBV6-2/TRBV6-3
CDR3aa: ASSYEGNTEAF

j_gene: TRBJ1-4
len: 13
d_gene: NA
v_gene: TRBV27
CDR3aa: ASSPRTQGYPKLF

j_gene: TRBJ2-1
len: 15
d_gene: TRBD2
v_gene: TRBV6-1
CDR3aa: ASRGLAGGSSYNEQF

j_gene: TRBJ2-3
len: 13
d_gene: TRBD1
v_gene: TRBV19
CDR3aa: ASSPSSRGSDTQY

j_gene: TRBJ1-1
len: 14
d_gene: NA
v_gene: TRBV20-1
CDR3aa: SASWWGIRRNTEAF

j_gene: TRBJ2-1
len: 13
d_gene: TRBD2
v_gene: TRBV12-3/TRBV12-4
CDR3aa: ASSFSGGGAYEQF

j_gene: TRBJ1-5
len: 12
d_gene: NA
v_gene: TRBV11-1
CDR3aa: ASSLQGVNQPQH

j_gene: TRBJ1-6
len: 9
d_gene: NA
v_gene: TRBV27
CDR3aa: ASSGGSPLH

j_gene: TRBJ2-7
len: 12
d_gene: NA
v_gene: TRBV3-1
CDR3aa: ASSSQGHGYEQY

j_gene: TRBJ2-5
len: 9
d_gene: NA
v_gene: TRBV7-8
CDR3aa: ASSLDVTQY

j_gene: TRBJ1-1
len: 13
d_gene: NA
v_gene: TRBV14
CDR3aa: ASSLGTSLNTEAF

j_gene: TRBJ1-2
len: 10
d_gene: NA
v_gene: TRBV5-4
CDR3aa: ASSLFEGGYT

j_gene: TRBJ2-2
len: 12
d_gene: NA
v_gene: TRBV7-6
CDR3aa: ASSLALNTGELF

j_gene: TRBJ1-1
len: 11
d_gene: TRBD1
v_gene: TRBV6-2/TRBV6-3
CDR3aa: ASSQGGWTEAF

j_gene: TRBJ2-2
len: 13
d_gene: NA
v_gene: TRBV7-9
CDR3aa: ASSLELADTGELF

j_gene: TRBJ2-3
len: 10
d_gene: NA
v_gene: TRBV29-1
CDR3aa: SVEAASDTQY

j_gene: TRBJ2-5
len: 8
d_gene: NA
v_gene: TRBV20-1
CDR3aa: SAASGTQY

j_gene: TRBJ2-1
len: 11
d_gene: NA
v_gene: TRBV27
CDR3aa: ASSLSCCNEQF

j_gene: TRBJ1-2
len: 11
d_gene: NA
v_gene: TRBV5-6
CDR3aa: ASSLVAGKGYT

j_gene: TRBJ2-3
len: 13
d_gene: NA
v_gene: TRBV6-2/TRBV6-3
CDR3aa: ASSYWATSTDTQY

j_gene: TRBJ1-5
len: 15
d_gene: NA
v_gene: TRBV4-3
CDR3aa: ASSQVRDGRLNQPQH

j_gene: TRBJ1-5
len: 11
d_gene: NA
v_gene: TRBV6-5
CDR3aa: ASSYYPHQPQH

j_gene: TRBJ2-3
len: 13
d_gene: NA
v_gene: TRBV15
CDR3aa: ATSRGGWSTDTQY

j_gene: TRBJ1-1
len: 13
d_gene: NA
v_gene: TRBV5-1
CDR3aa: ASSPGWGLETEAF

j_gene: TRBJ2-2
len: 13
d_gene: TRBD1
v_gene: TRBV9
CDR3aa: ASSDRQGYTGELF

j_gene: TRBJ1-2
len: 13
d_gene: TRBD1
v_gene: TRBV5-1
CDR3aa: ASSSPGQGDYGYT

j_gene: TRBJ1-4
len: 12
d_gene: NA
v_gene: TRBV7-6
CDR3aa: ASSLGMANEKLF

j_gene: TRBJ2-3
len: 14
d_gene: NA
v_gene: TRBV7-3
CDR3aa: ASSFSGIEGGDTQY

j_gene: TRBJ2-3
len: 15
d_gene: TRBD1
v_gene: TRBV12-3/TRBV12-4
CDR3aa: ASSSPLDRGRSDTQY

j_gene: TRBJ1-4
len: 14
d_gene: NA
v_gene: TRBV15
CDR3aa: ATSRERTAVNEKLF

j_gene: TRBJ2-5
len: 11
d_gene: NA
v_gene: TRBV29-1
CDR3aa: SVGDMAQETQY

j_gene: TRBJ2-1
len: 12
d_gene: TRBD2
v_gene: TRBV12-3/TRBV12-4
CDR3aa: ASSLGGGVGEQF

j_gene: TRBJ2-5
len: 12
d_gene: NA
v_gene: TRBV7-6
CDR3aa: ASSLSGIQETQY

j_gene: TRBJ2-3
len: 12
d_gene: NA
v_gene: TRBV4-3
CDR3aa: ASSQAPSSDTQY

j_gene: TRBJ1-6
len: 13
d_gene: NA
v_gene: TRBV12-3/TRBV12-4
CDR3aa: ASANRDNGNSPLH

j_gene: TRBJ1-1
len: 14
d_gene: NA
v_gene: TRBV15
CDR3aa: ATSREAATKNTEAF

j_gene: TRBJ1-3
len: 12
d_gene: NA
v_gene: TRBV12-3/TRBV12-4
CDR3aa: ASSSTGAGNTIY

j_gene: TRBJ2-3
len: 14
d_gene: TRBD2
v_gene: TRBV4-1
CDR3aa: ASSQTPLGGTDTQY

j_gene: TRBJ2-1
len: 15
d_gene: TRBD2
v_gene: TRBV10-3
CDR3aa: ATRGFWASGGADEQF

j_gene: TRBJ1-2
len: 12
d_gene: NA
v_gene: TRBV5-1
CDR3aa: ASSLASGLDGYT

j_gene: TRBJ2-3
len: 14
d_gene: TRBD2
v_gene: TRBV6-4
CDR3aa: ASSDSGLASTDTQY

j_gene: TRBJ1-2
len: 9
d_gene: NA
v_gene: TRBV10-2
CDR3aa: ASMSTYGYT

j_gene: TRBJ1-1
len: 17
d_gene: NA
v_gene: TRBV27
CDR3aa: ASIAGGVIGGASDTEAF

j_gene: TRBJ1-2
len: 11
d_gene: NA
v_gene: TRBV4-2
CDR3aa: ASSQETVFGYT

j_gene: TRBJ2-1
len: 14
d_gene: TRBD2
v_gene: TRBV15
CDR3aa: ATSSLGRGVDNEQF

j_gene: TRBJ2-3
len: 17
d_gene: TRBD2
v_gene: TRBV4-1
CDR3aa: ASSLPRTSGGASTDTQY

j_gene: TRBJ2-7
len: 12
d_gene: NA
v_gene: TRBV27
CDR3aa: ASSLLDGLYEQY